The 4 T cell receptor beta chains below were found in one sample sequenced in a study of control samples from healthy donors and cancer patients. TCRdb's table, derived via immunoSEQ multiplex PCR, lists solely in-frame clones and lacks some. Of 110,000 or so clones in the sample, around 82% were seen once. The sample consisted of blood. These TCRs come from a woman between 50 and 59 years old in good health.

This clone is a singleton in its sample. This chain joins TRBV4-1 and TRBJ2-1; 15 bases fit TRBD2. CDR1 and CDR2 (germline): MGHRA, YSYEKL. This CDR3 contains 18 residues. J gave up 7 bases and V 0 bases, and 7 bases lay outside the gene matches. CDR3 bases: TGCGCCAGCAGCCAAGATGGACTAGCGGGGGGGATCGGAAATGAGCAGTTCTTC. Translation: CASSQDGLAGGIGNEQFF.

The chain links TRBV29-1 to TRBJ1-5, with a weak D call TRBD1 (5 bases). Germline V gene data show CDR1 as SQVTM and CDR2 as ANQGSEA. The CDR3 sequence is 12 residues long. The V and J ends lost 4 bases and 9 bases respectively, with 13 bases between them. The CDR3: CSVGDGTGPQHF. DNA of the CDR3: TGCAGCGTTGGGGACGGGACGGGGCCCCAGCATTTT.

The V and J genes are TRBV6-5 and TRBJ2-5; D might be TRBD1 or TRBD2, each matching 7 bases. The CDR3 sequence is 14 residues long. Germline V gives CDR1 MNHEY, CDR2 SVGAGI. V gave up 5 bases and J gave up 8 bases, with 18 bases separating them. The CDR3 DNA is TGTGCCAGCAGTACCCCAGGGGGGGAAGGCACCCAGTACTTC. It specifies CASSTPGGEGTQYF.

The chain couples TRBV10-1 to TRBJ2-3; perhaps TRBD2 as D (5 bases). The V gene lost 0 bases and the J gene lost 1 base, with 17 bases spanning the gap. Germline loops: CDR1 WNHNN, CDR2 SYGVQD (reference sequence). The CDR3 length is 18 residues. The CDR3 loop reads CASSESRGEGSGTDTQYF. In nucleotides, the CDR3 is TGCGCCAGCAGTGAGTCGCGTGGTGAGGGTAGCGGCACAGATACGCAGTATTTT.